What follows is one TCR beta chain and its context. The data are from a study of cytomegalovirus exposure and HLA in healthy donors. PCR used 60 Vbeta primers and 13 Jbeta primers. The table came from immunoSEQ multiplex PCR; TCRdb's copy has only in-frame clones and leaves some out. Of about 98,000 clones listed, roughly two thirds were seen once; the top ten hold about 2.5%. V gave up 6 bases and J gave up 3 bases; unmatched junction bases: 9. The CDR3 spans 15 residues. The germline V gene has CDR1 MNHEY and CDR2 SVGAGI. This clonotype originated in a man aged 50 to 59 in good health and CMV-seronegative. V is TRBV6-5 and J is TRBJ1-2, with 8 bases identical to TRBD1. The sample comprised PBMCs. CDR3 in DNA: TGTGCCAGCAGGGGATGGACAGGGATACACTATGGCTACACCTTC. Residues: CASRGWTGIHYGYTF.